These T cell receptor beta chains were read from a single sample in a study of PD-1 blockade in classical Hodgkin lymphoma. The assay was immunoSEQ multiplex PCR, and TCRdb's table has in-frame clones only and misses some. The sample records almost 15,000 clones, 89% being singletons. The starting material was CD8+ T cells from blood, obtained before the fourth cycle of nivolumab. These receptors were collected from a human donor with classical Hodgkin lymphoma. Both conserved end residues are part of each CDR3. D genes are given only for firm matches. Clone size is shown for a subset of rows, as once, few, many or a class of expanded clone.

J	V	D	size	CDR3	DNA
TRBJ1-2	TRBV27	TRBD1	NA	CASSHRGDRDTDGYTF	TGTGCCAGCAGTCATAGGGGAGACAGGGACACCGATGGCTACACCTTC
TRBJ2-2	TRBV5-6	NA	NA	CASSLDTGYTGELFF	TGTGCCAGCAGCTTGGATACAGGGTACACCGGGGAGCTGTTTTTT
TRBJ2-2	TRBV2	NA	NA	CATRQSTGELFF	TGTGCCACCCGACAATCCACCGGGGAGCTGTTTTTT
TRBJ2-1	TRBV7-2	NA	once	CASSFGGSRNEQFF	TGTGCCAGCAGCTTCGGGGGTTCCCGGAATGAGCAGTTCTTC
TRBJ2-6	TRBV18	NA	NA	CASSPVLAGANVLTF	TGTGCCAGCTCACCAGTTCTAGCTGGGGCCAACGTCCTGACTTTC
TRBJ2-1	TRBV5-4	NA	NA	CASSLDAHNEQFF	TGTGCCAGCAGCTTGGATGCGCACAATGAGCAGTTCTTC
TRBJ2-3	TRBV19	NA	NA	CASSSIAEPTDTQYF	TGTGCCAGTAGTTCGATAGCTGAGCCCACAGATACGCAGTATTTT
TRBJ2-7	TRBV27	TRBD1	NA	CASSLIQGAAYEQYF	TGTGCCAGCAGTTTAATCCAGGGGGCAGCCTACGAGCAGTACTTC
TRBJ1-6	TRBV28	NA	NA	CASSPQGLNSPLHF	TGTGCCAGCAGTCCCCAGGGGCTAAATTCACCCCTCCACTTT
TRBJ2-1	TRBV7-9	NA	NA	CASSLAAVGWGDNEQFF	TGTGCCAGCAGCTTAGCGGCCGTGGGGTGGGGAGACAATGAGCAGTTCTTC
TRBJ2-7	TRBV19	TRBD1	NA	CATQTGGGEQYF	TGTGCCACCCAGACAGGGGGCGGCGAGCAGTACTTC
TRBJ2-3	TRBV28	NA	once	CASSDVQGGVDTQYF	TGTGCCAGCAGTGACGTACAGGGGGGGGTAGATACGCAGTATTTT
TRBJ2-2	TRBV7-8	NA	NA	CASSWGGNTGELFF	TGTGCCAGCAGCTGGGGGGGCAACACCGGGGAGCTGTTTTTT
TRBJ2-2	TRBV7-8	TRBD2	NA	CASSLLAGVPDTGELFF	TGTGCCAGCAGCCTACTAGCGGGAGTGCCTGACACCGGGGAGCTGTTTTTT
TRBJ2-3	TRBV5-6	TRBD1	NA	CASSGDRGVADTQYF	TGTGCCAGCAGCGGGGACAGGGGCGTCGCAGATACGCAGTATTTT
TRBJ1-5	TRBV15	NA	NA	CATSRDQRVRQPQHF	TGTGCCACCAGCAGAGATCAAAGGGTCCGTCAGCCCCAGCATTTT
TRBJ1-2	TRBV28	NA	NA	CASSIQWADGYTF	TGTGCCAGCAGTATCCAATGGGCCGATGGCTACACCTTC
TRBJ1-5	TRBV5-4	NA	NA	CASSLMEANQPQHF	TGTGCCAGCAGCTTGATGGAGGCCAATCAGCCCCAGCATTTT
TRBJ2-3	TRBV27	NA	few	CASSPPTDTQYF	TGTGCCAGCAGTCCTCCCACAGATACGCAGTATTTT
TRBJ2-7	TRBV5-1	NA	NA	CASSLEGVFPREQYF	TGCGCCAGCAGCTTGGAGGGTGTTTTTCCCCGCGAGCAGTACTTC
TRBJ2-1	TRBV15	NA	NA	CATSRERGLSSSNEQFF	TGTGCCACCAGCAGAGAACGGGGGTTAAGTAGCAGTAATGAGCAGTTCTTC
TRBJ2-7	TRBV7-2	NA	NA	CASSSQEGAYEQYF	TGTGCCAGCAGCTCCCAGGAAGGAGCCTACGAGCAGTACTTC
TRBJ1-1	TRBV5-1	NA	NA	CASSLGGRNTEAFF	TGCGCCAGCAGCTTGGGAGGGAGGAACACTGAAGCTTTCTTT
TRBJ1-5	TRBV28	NA	NA	CASSFRLGGVGQPQHF	TGTGCCAGCAGTTTTAGGCTCGGTGGGGTGGGTCAGCCCCAGCATTTT
TRBJ2-1	TRBV10-2	TRBD1	NA	CASRRDSAYNEQFF	TGCGCCAGCAGAAGGGACAGCGCCTACAATGAGCAGTTCTTC
TRBJ2-1	TRBV13	TRBD1	large	CASSGTGASPYNEQFF	TGTGCCAGCAGCGGGACAGGGGCAAGCCCCTACAATGAGCAGTTCTTC
TRBJ2-6	TRBV9	TRBD1	NA	CASSVWDRGVSGANVLTF	TGTGCCAGCAGCGTCTGGGACAGGGGCGTCTCTGGGGCCAACGTCCTGACTTTC
TRBJ2-7	TRBV4-1	TRBD1	NA	CASSQGTDSYEQYF	TGCGCCAGCAGCCAGGGGACAGATTCCTACGAGCAGTACTTC
TRBJ2-7	TRBV11-2	NA	NA	CASSFGGPSSSYEQYF	TGTGCCAGCAGCTTCGGGGGACCCTCAAGCTCCTACGAGCAGTACTTC
TRBJ2-3	TRBV4-1	TRBD2	NA	CASSHRLAGGTDTQYF	TGCGCCAGCAGCCACCGACTAGCGGGAGGCACAGATACGCAGTATTTT
TRBJ2-7	TRBV28	NA	NA	CASSLEQPYEQYF	TGTGCCAGCAGTTTAGAACAGCCCTACGAGCAGTACTTC
TRBJ2-2	TRBV7-9	NA	NA	CASSSLFTGNTGELFF	TGTGCCAGCAGCTCCCTGTTTACAGGGAACACCGGGGAGCTGTTTTTT
TRBJ2-2	TRBV9	NA	once	CASSVGPGSLGGELFF	TGTGCCAGCAGCGTAGGCCCAGGGAGCCTCGGCGGGGAGCTGTTTTTT
TRBJ1-2	TRBV6-5	TRBD1	NA	CASKKTGLDDYGYTF	TGTGCCAGCAAGAAGACAGGGCTGGACGACTATGGCTACACCTTC
TRBJ2-5	TRBV29-1	NA	NA	CSVAGIQETQYF	TGCAGCGTTGCAGGGATCCAAGAGACCCAGTACTTC
TRBJ2-1	TRBV18	NA	NA	CASSPATPTYNEQFF	TGTGCCAGCTCACCAGCCACGCCAACCTACAATGAGCAGTTCTTC
TRBJ2-1	TRBV29-1	NA	once	CSVEWAESSYNEQFF	TGCAGCGTTGAATGGGCGGAGAGCTCCTACAATGAGCAGTTCTTC
TRBJ2-1	TRBV28	TRBD2	NA	CASSFEREIDEQFF	TGTGCCAGCAGTTTCGAGCGGGAGATCGATGAGCAGTTCTTC
TRBJ2-1	TRBV27	NA	NA	CASRNRAYEQFF	TGTGCCAGCAGAAACAGGGCTTATGAGCAGTTCTTC
TRBJ2-2	TRBV5-6	NA	NA	CASSLEDVHPKIRELFF	TGTGCCAGCAGCTTGGAGGACGTTCATCCCAAAATCAGGGAGCTGTTTTTT
TRBJ1-4	TRBV28	TRBD1	NA	CASIYDRGGEKLFF	TGTGCCAGCATTTACGACAGGGGAGGTGAAAAACTGTTTTTT
TRBJ1-1	TRBV5-4	NA	NA	CASSFNRRGDTEAFF	TGTGCCAGCAGCTTTAACAGGCGAGGGGACACTGAAGCTTTCTTT
TRBJ2-7	TRBV4-2	TRBD1	NA	CASSQVQGASEQYF	TGTGCCAGCAGCCAAGTACAGGGGGCAAGTGAGCAGTACTTC
TRBJ2-1	TRBV28	TRBD2	NA	CASSSGGYNEQFF	TGTGCCAGCAGTTCGGGGGGGTACAATGAGCAGTTCTTC
TRBJ2-5	TRBV18	NA	NA	CASSPVLGLPGQETQYF	TGTGCCAGCTCACCAGTCTTGGGCCTTCCAGGACAAGAGACCCAGTACTTC
TRBJ1-1	TRBV7-9	TRBD1	NA	CASSRDSRSAFF	TGTGCCAGCAGCCGGGACAGCCGATCAGCTTTCTTT
TRBJ1-5	TRBV19	TRBD1	NA	CASSTWDRGQSSNQPQHF	TGTGCCAGTAGTACCTGGGACAGGGGGCAATCGAGCAATCAGCCCCAGCATTTT
TRBJ2-1	TRBV7-9	NA	NA	CASLQAGLMISEQFF	TGTGCCAGCCTCCAGGCGGGCCTAATGATAAGTGAGCAGTTCTTC
TRBJ1-2	TRBV5-4	TRBD1	NA	CASSLGQGREGYTF	TGTGCCAGCAGCTTGGGACAGGGAAGAGAGGGCTACACCTTC
TRBJ2-7	TRBV28	TRBD1	NA	CASSSDRELDEQYF	TGTGCCAGCAGTTCGGACAGGGAGTTGGATGAGCAGTACTTC
TRBJ2-7	TRBV5-4	NA	NA	CASSPTPTGTMYEQYF	TGTGCCAGCAGTCCAACTCCAACCGGGACCATGTACGAGCAGTACTTC
TRBJ2-7	TRBV4-1	TRBD2	NA	CASSLGYGRTSYEQYF	TGCGCCAGCAGCCTTGGCTACGGGAGGACCTCCTACGAGCAGTACTTC